This TCR beta chain was recovered during a study of blood T cell repertoires in COVID-19. Study-wide background: Some COVID-19 samples were acute and others convalescent; all came from the United States, Italy and Spain. PBMCs, B-cell-depleted T cells, or T cells provided the cDNA or gDNA that made up the material.

The germline V and J ends were trimmed by 4 bases and 2 bases, with 13 bases remaining between them. The CDR3 spans 14 residues. The germline V gene encodes CDR1 SGHKS and CDR2 YYEKEE (reference sequence). Authors' methods: Nucleated cell counts were estimated from reference gene primer amplification. TCRdb's copy holds only in-frame clones and misses some; the assay was immunoSEQ multiplex PCR. V, J and clone size are those of that table, while D and trimming were read from the DNA. The table includes roughly 70,000 clones, around 81% detected once. The chain carries TRBV5-5 and TRBJ2-7; no clear D. This sequence originates from a woman in her sixties with acute or convalescent COVID-19. Material: peripheral blood. The CDR3: CASSPDIGPYEQYF. CDR3 coding DNA: TGTGCCAGCAGCCCTGACATCGGTCCCTACGAGCAGTACTTC. Based on the CDR3 plus reference TRBV5-5 and TRBJ2-7, the full variable domain is DAGVTQSPTHLIKTRGQQVTLRCSPISGHKSVSWYQQVLGQGPQFIFQYYEKEERGRGNFPDRFSARQFPNYSSELNVNALLLGDSALYLCASSPDIGPYEQYFGPGTRLTVT.